This entry lists 10 T cell receptor beta chains sequenced from one sample in a study of T cells in Graves' hyperthyroidism and ophthalmopathy. Regions amplified from RNA transcripts were the TCR beta CDR3 regions. The study used the HTBI primer set for a first-round RT-PCR of the TCR CDR3. TCRdb reanalysed the multiplex PCR reads using MiXCR and keeps one entry per CDR3 protein. The sample comprises 300,000 to 450,000 distinct CDR3 sequences, approximately 15% of which are singletons, and approximately 11% rests with the top ten. The sequenced sample consisted of blood. The receptors here all came from a woman between 55 and 75 years old with Graves' hyperthyroidism.

This chain connects TRBV29-1 to TRBJ2-7; maybe TRBD1 (5 bases). The V gene's germline CDR1 is SQVTM and CDR2 ANQGSEA. V was shortened by 5 bases and J by 1 base, with 6 bases between the two germline ends. The CDR3 loop spans 11 amino acids. The CDR3 DNA follows: TGCAGCGTTACAGGTTCCTACGAGCAGTACTTC. It encodes CSVTGSYEQYF.

The rearrangement uses TRBV7-2 and TRBJ2-5, with TRBD2 matching over 11 bases. Germline assignment: CDR1 SGHTA and CDR2 FQGNSA. Trimming at V came to 5 bases and at J to 2 bases, leaving 7 bases not matched to a gene. The CDR3 consists of 16 residues. The CDR3 sequence is CASSPLAGGQQETQYF. As DNA, the CDR3 is TGTGCCAGCAGCCCCTTAGCGGGAGGGCAACAAGAGACCCAGTACTTC.

This clonotype appeared many times. In nucleotides, the CDR3 is TGCAGTGCTATCACAGCGGGAGGGGGAGATACGCAGTATTTT. It encodes CSAITAGGGDTQYF. The chain recombines TRBV20-1 with TRBJ2-3; 10 nucleotides align to TRBD2. Unmatched junction bases numbered 6, after V lost 4 bases and J lost 5 bases. This CDR3 contains 14 residues. CDR1 and CDR2 from the germline V gene are DFQATT and SNEGSKA (reference sequence).

This sequence joins TRBV4-2 and TRBJ2-3, with a possible D match to TRBD1 (6 bases). V was trimmed by 2 bases and J by 6 bases, leaving 12 bases between them. Per germline, CDR1 LGHNA and CDR2 YNFKEQ. CDR3 size: 14 residues. This chain's CDR3 is CASSQYLGADTQYF. The CDR3 bases are TGTGCCAGCAGCCAATATTTGGGGGCGGATACGCAGTATTTT.

Only a few counts were recorded for this clonotype. This chain connects TRBV7-9 to TRBJ1-6; the D is unclear. From germline, CDR1 is SEHNR and CDR2 FQNEAQ (reference sequence). CDR3 length: 13 amino acids. Trimming took 3 bases from V and 7 from J, leaving 7 bases between them. CDR3 sequence: CASSFYWNSPLHF. Here the CDR3 DNA reads TGTGCCAGCAGCTTTTATTGGAATTCACCCCTCCACTTT.

This clonotype was observed a few times. The CDR3 loop reads CSARDPLASSTDTQYF. The DNA for the CDR3 is TGCAGTGCTAGAGATCCCCTAGCGTCTAGCACAGATACGCAGTATTTT. V is TRBV20-1 and J is TRBJ2-3; a weak D match, TRBD2 (6 bases). V was trimmed by 0 bases and J by 0 bases, leaving 13 bases between them. The CDR3 totals 16 residues. Per germline, CDR1 DFQATT and CDR2 SNEGSKA (reference sequence).

There are many counts of this clonotype. The V gene is TRBV4-1, the J gene TRBJ1-1, with no clear D. The germline V and J ends were trimmed by 4 bases and 2 bases, with 8 bases remaining between them. From germline, CDR1 is MGHRA and CDR2 YSYEKL. This CDR3 has 13 amino acids. CDR3 bases: TGCGCCAGCAGCCGTTGGAGAAACACTGAAGCTTTCTTT. It is translated as CASSRWRNTEAFF.

This clonotype was recorded many times. The chain recombines TRBV5-1 with TRBJ2-1; 12 bases match TRBD2. The V gene's germline CDR1 is SGHRS and CDR2 YFSETQ. The CDR3 spans 15 residues. V lost 6 bases and J lost 7; bases outside the gene matches: 8. CDR3 sequence reads: CASTRLAGVKNEQFF. The CDR3 coding sequence is TGCGCCAGCACCCGACTAGCGGGAGTCAAGAATGAGCAGTTCTTC. The full variable domain, in which reference TRBV5-1 and TRBJ2-1 provide the parts outside the CDR3, is KAGVTQTPRYLIKTRGQQVTLSCSPISGHRSVSWYQQTPGQGLQFLFEYFSETQRNKGNFPGRFSGRQFSNSRSEMNVSTLELGDSALYLCASTRLAGVKNEQFFGPGTRLTVL.

This clonotype was found many times. The chain carries TRBV6-1 and TRBJ2-5; D is unresolved. The CDR3 has 13 amino acids. The V gene lost 7 bases and the J gene lost 0 bases, with 9 bases spanning the gap. CDR1 is MNHNS and CDR2 is SASEGT in the germline V gene. CDR3 sequence reads: CASMGTDQETQYF. The CDR3 bases are TGTGCCAGCATGGGAACAGACCAAGAGACCCAGTACTTC.

There are many counts of this clonotype. This sequence joins TRBV2 and TRBJ2-1; D call uncertain. Per the germline V gene, CDR1 is SNHLY and CDR2 is FYNNEI. Trimming stripped 5 bases from V and 0 bases from J, with 8 bases between. This CDR3 spans 14 amino acids. CDR3 bases: TGTGCCAGCAGTTTACCGGACTCCTACAATGAGCAGTTCTTC. It is translated as CASSLPDSYNEQFF.